The 19 T cell receptor beta chains in this list originate from one sample, sequenced in a study of blood T cells in healthy people across ages. Primed by a sample-barcoded 5' primer and a J-beta primer mix, a second PCR proceeded for about 6 to 12 cycles. TCRdb re-analysed the 5' RACE reads in MiXCR, keeping a single row per CDR3 protein. The sample has 1.5 million or so distinct CDR3 sequences; approximately 43% are singletons. Specimen: blood. The receptor source for this set is a woman between 18 and 30 years old in good health.

This clonotype turned up a few times. This chain links TRBV10-3 with TRBJ1-1, with D possibly TRBD1 on 6 matching bases. This CDR3 has 13 amino acids. Trimming left V 3 bases short and J 3 bases short, with 8 bases between. From germline, CDR1 is ENHRY and CDR2 SYGVKD. CDR3 nucleotide sequence: TGTGCCATCAGTGAAAAGGGGGACACTGAAGCTTTCTTT. Its protein is CAISEKGDTEAFF.

Comments on this clonotype: The conserved phenylalanine or tryptophan is not found at the CDR3 terminus, so this likely reflects a read error. V and J are TRBV29-1 and TRBJ2-1, with 7 bases lining up with TRBD2. After removal of 0 bases from V and 9 bases from J, the junction contained 11 bases not matched to a gene. This CDR3 is built from 15 residues. Germline loops: CDR1 SQVTM, CDR2 ANQGSEA. CDR3 in DNA: TGCAGCGTTGAAGATGATAAGGGGAGGGGAGGTGAGCAGTTCATC. Translated: CSVEDDKGRGGEQFI.

This clonotype was found a few times. V and J are TRBV27 and TRBJ2-1; 10 nucleotides match TRBD2. This CDR3 region has 16 residues. Germline V gives CDR1 MNHEY, CDR2 SMNVEV (reference sequence). Trimming cost V 8 bases and J 7 bases; bases outside gene matches: 14. As DNA, the CDR3 is TGTGCCAGCCGAATATCTCTAGCGGGAGCGAGGAATGAGCAGTTCTTC. Amino acid sequence: CASRISLAGARNEQFF.

The J gene is TRBJ2-1, the V gene TRBV11-2; D might be TRBD1 or TRBD2, each matching 5 bases. Trimming cost V 6 bases and J 5 bases, with 11 bases left between them. The V gene's germline CDR1 is SGHAT and CDR2 FQNNGV. The CDR3 has 13 residues. The CDR3 coding sequence is TGTGCCAGCAGTCGGGACCTAGACAATGAGCAGTTCTTC. Protein: CASSRDLDNEQFF.

The rearrangement joins TRBV28 to TRBJ2-7; 10 bases map to TRBD1. The CDR3 is made up of 17 amino acids. V was clipped by 0 bases and J by 7 bases; unmatched bases: 12. Looked up from germline, CDR1 is MDHEN and CDR2 is SYDVKM. CDR3 nucleotide sequence: TGTGCCAGCAGTTTATGGGCCGGGACAGGGGACGACAATGAGCAGTACTTC. Amino acid sequence: CASSLWAGTGDDNEQYF.

The chain's CDR3 is CASSPNPGQDEKLFF. CDR3 sequence (DNA): TGCGCCAGCAGCCCTAACCCGGGACAGGATGAAAAACTGTTTTTT. V usage is TRBV5-1 and J usage is TRBJ1-4, with 8 bases fitting TRBD1. CDR3 length: 15 residues. With 4 bases clipped from V and 6 bases from J, the junction kept 8 bases outside the gene matches. The germline V gene encodes CDR1 SGHRS and CDR2 YFSETQ.

Note on this clonotype: Mismatch with germline at one junction end may stem from a read error. The rearrangement uses TRBV27 and TRBJ2-1; TRBD2 is a possible D gene (5 bases). Germline values: CDR1 MNHEY, CDR2 SMNVEV (reference sequence). The CDR3 runs to 16 residues. CDR3 coding DNA: TGTGCCAGCAGTTCCTTGTTAGGCGGGTACTACAATGAGCGGTTCTTC. It yields the protein CASSSLLGGYYNERFF.

This chain connects TRBV7-2 to TRBJ2-5, with D possibly being TRBD1 or TRBD2 (5 bases each). The CDR3 is made up of 16 amino acids. Germline V CDR1 and CDR2: SGHTA, FQGNSA. Deletions cut 0 bases from V and 11 bases from J, with 22 bases between. CDR3 coding DNA: TGTGCCAGCAGCTTAGCTAGAGGGGCTGGCTACAATGAGCAGTACTTC. Residues: CASSLARGAGYNEQYF.

The chain links TRBV12-3 or TRBV12-4 to TRBJ2-3; D is unresolved. The CDR3 is 14 residues long. V was trimmed by 5 bases and J by 4 bases, leaving 13 bases between them. CDR3 sequence reads: CASSVSGTSDTQYF. The CDR3 nucleotides read TGTGCCAGCAGTGTGTCCGGAACATCAGATACGCAGTATTTT.

The chain links TRBV2 to TRBJ1-4; D may be TRBD1 (6 bases). This CDR3 region has 15 residues. V shed 6 bases and J shed 6 bases, with 17 bases lying between them. Germline loops: CDR1 SNHLY, CDR2 FYNNEI. Here the CDR3 DNA reads TGTGCCAGCAGCGTTATTGGGGAGGGGGATGAAAAACTGTTTTTT. Translation: CASSVIGEGDEKLFF.

The chain links TRBV12-3 or TRBV12-4 to TRBJ1-2, with TRBD1 matching 7 bases. J gave up 1 base and V 5 bases, and 4 bases lay outside the gene matches. The CDR3 covers 14 residues. Here the CDR3 DNA reads TGTGCCAGCAGTCGGGACAGTGATAACTATGGCTACACCTTC. This encodes CASSRDSDNYGYTF.

The rearrangement uses TRBV7-9 and TRBJ2-1; TRBD2 agrees at 13 bases. This CDR3 region has 18 residues. Germline V CDR1 and CDR2: SEHNR, FQNEAQ (reference sequence). J was trimmed by 2 bases and V by 5 bases; bases with no gene match: 9. CDR3 region: CASSPTSGGATTYNEQFF. The CDR3 coding sequence is TGTGCCAGCAGCCCTACTAGCGGGGGGGCCACTACCTACAATGAGCAGTTCTTC.

This clonotype was picked up a small number of times. V gene TRBV28 combines with J gene TRBJ1-1; D is undetermined. Germline-derived CDR1 and CDR2 are MDHEN and SYDVKM. The V gene lost 9 bases and the J gene lost 1 base, with 15 bases spanning the gap. CDR3 length: 14 amino acids. The CDR3 reads CASSGEKRNTEAFF. DNA for the CDR3: TGTGCCAGTTCCGGGGAGAAAAGGAACACTGAAGCTTTCTTT.

The J gene is TRBJ1-5, the V gene TRBV20-1; TRBD1 is a possible D gene (6 bases). Trimming removed 5 bases from V and 6 bases from J, with 17 bases in between. This CDR3 has 14 amino acids. Germline CDR1 is DFQATT and CDR2 is SNEGSKA (reference sequence). The CDR3 nucleotides read TGCAGTGCTTCACAGGGTCTTATCACTCAGCCCCAGCATTTT. The encoded protein is CSASQGLITQPQHF.

This clonotype has only a few counts. The J gene is TRBJ2-3, the V gene TRBV7-2; D might be TRBD2 (5 bases). CDR1 and CDR2 from the germline V gene are SGHTA and FQGNSA. The germline V and J ends were trimmed by 3 bases and 10 bases, with 17 bases remaining between them. The CDR3 extends over 14 amino acids. CDR3 amino acids: CASSFAEREKAQYF. CDR3 coding DNA: TGTGCCAGCAGCTTCGCTGAGAGGGAGAAAGCGCAGTATTTT.

This clonotype showed up just a few times. The gene calls are TRBV10-3 and TRBJ2-1; 7 bases match TRBD2. The CDR3 totals 16 residues. Trimming cost V 4 bases and J 5 bases; bases outside gene matches: 11. CDR1 and CDR2 (germline): ENHRY, SYGVKD. CDR3 bases: TGTGCCATCAGTGGGGGTGCGACTAGCATTCACAATGAGCAGTTCTTC. Translation gives CAISGGATSIHNEQFF.

The rearrangement joins TRBV5-1 to TRBJ2-2, with D unresolved. Germline V CDR1 and CDR2: SGHRS, YFSETQ. Trimming left V 0 bases short and J 3 bases short, with 12 bases between. CDR3 length: 16 amino acids. Here the CDR3 reads CASSLEGLLHTGELFF. The CDR3 DNA sequence: TGCGCCAGCAGCTTGGAAGGTCTCCTACACACCGGGGAGCTGTTTTTT.

This chain links TRBV9 with TRBJ1-1; D perhaps matches TRBD1 (6 bases). Looked up from germline, CDR1 is SGDLS and CDR2 is YYNGEE. The V end was cut by 0 bases, the J end by 1 base, with 19 bases between. There are 18 residues in the CDR3. The CDR3 reads CASSVESFIGGSNTEAFF. The CDR3 coding sequence is TGTGCCAGCAGCGTAGAATCGTTTATAGGGGGGTCGAACACTGAAGCTTTCTTT.

This clonotype was seen a handful of times. CDR3 sequence reads: CSARETLGRSYNEQFF. The CDR3 DNA reads as TGCAGTGCTAGAGAGACCCTTGGCCGCTCCTACAATGAGCAGTTCTTC. V gene TRBV20-1 combines with J gene TRBJ2-1; unclear D gene. Germline loops: CDR1 DFQATT, CDR2 SNEGSKA (reference sequence). Between the trimmed V and J ends, which lost 0 bases and 0 bases, there was a span of 12 bases. The CDR3 runs to 16 residues.